Listed below are T cell receptor beta chains from one sample, sequenced in a study of T cells after yellow fever vaccination. TCRdb ran MiXCR on the 5' RACE reads and lists one entry per CDR3 protein. The table shows 500,000 to 650,000 distinct CDR3 sequences, with 9% to 15% occurring only once. The sample here was PBMCs, taken on the day of the yellow fever booster vaccination. The origin of the receptors is a young man who received the YFV17D yellow fever vaccine. The CDR3 runs from the conserved cysteine through the conserved F or W. D genes are given only for firm matches. The size field is filled for only some rows; it gives once, few, many or a size class.

>NA|TRBJ2-5|NA|TRBV5-5
TGTGCCAGCAGCGTAGGGGGGGTCAGTCTGGTAGAGACCCAGTACTTC
CASSVGGVSLVETQYF
>NA|TRBJ1-1|few|TRBV20-1
TGCAGTGCTAGCATTGGGGGGCGAGCTTTCTTT
CSASIGGRAFF
>NA|TRBJ2-2|NA|TRBV15
TGTGCCACCAGCCGAAACTACGGGAACACCGGGGAGCTGTTTTTT
CATSRNYGNTGELFF
>NA|TRBJ2-7|NA|TRBV20-1
TGCAGTGCAAATAGGGCTTCCGAGCAGTACTTC
CSANRASEQYF
>NA|TRBJ2-1|NA|TRBV28
TGTGCCAGCAGTTCTCCGGCAGCTGGCCACAATGAGCAGTTCTTC
CASSSPAAGHNEQFF
>NA|TRBJ2-1|NA|TRBV14
TGTGCCAGCAGCCATTCGACCGGGCCTTGGGATGAGCAGTTCTTC
CASSHSTGPWDEQFF
>NA|TRBJ2-7|few|TRBV7-3
TGTGCCAGCAGCTTAAAGGGCAGGGGTGAGCAGTACTTC
CASSLKGRGEQYF
>NA|TRBJ2-4|NA|TRBV10-3
TGTGCCATCAGTGAGGGGCCGAAAGGGGGCAAAAACATTCAGTACTTC
CAISEGPKGGKNIQYF
>NA|TRBJ1-6|few|TRBV6-5
TGTGCCAGCAGTTCCGCACGGGGGGGCGATTCACCCCTCCACTTT
CASSSARGGDSPLHF
>NA|TRBJ1-1|few|TRBV20-1
TGCAGTGGTAAGCTAGGGGCTCTCACTGAAGCTTTCTTT
CSGKLGALTEAFF
>TRBD2|TRBJ2-1|NA|TRBV6-2/TRBV6-3
TGTGCCAGCAAACCGGGACTAGCGGGAGTATGGGGTTACAATGAGCAGTTCTTC
CASKPGLAGVWGYNEQFF
>TRBD1|TRBJ2-1|NA|TRBV5-6
TGTGCCAGCAGCCCCGACAGGGGGTTCTACAATGAGCAGTTCTTC
CASSPDRGFYNEQFF
>NA|TRBJ2-3|NA|TRBV10-1
TGCGCCAGCAGTGAACCACCAACAGATACGCAGTATTTT
CASSEPPTDTQYF
>NA|TRBJ1-3|few|TRBV29-1
TGCAGCGTTGTAACAGGGACTGGAAACACCATATATTTT
CSVVTGTGNTIYF
>TRBD1|TRBJ2-7|NA|TRBV28
TGTGCCAGCAGTTTAGGGTCCCAGGGGGCGGGGGAGCAGTACTTC
CASSLGSQGAGEQYF